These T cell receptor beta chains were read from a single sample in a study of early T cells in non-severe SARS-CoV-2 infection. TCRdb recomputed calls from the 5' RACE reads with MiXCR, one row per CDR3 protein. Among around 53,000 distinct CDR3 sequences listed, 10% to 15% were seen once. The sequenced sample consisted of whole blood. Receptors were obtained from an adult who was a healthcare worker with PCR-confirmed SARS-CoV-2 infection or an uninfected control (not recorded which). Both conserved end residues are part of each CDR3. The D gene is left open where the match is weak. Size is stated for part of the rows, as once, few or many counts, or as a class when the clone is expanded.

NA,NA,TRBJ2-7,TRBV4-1,CASSQTSGSAYEQYF,TGCGCCAGCAGCCAAACTTCCGGGTCCGCCTACGAGCAGTACTTC
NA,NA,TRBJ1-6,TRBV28,CASRLKDNSPLHF,TGTGCCAGCAGGCTGAAAGATAATTCACCCCTCCACTTT
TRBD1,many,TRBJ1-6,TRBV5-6,CASSLTGTGNSPLHF,TGTGCCAGCAGCCTAACCGGGACAGGGAATTCACCCCTCCACTTT
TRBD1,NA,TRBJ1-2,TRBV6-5,CASSPTGVDGYTF,TGTGCCAGCAGTCCGACAGGGGTCGATGGCTACACCTTC
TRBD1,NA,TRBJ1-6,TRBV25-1,CASSTHRGDNSPLHF,TGTGCCAGCAGTACTCACAGGGGAGATAATTCACCCCTCCACTTT
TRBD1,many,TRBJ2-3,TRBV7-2,CASSVTRGRGTDTQYF,TGTGCCAGCAGCGTTACCAGGGGGCGCGGCACAGATACGCAGTATTTT
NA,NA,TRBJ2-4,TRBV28,CASRTAAGRKNIQYF,TGTGCCAGCAGGACTGCGGCCGGGAGAAAAAACATTCAGTACTTC
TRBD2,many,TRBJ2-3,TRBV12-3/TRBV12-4,CASRTGLAGSDTQYF,TGTGCCAGCAGGACCGGACTAGCGGGGTCAGATACGCAGTATTTT
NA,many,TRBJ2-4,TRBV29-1,CSARTDIAKNIQYF,TGCAGCGCCCGGACAGATATAGCCAAAAACATTCAGTACTTC
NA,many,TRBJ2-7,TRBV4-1,CASSHTGTSYEQYF,TGCGCCAGCAGCCATACCGGGACCTCCTACGAGCAGTACTTC
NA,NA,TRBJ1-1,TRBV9,CASSPRLWNTEAFF,TGTGCCAGCAGCCCTAGGTTGTGGAACACTGAAGCTTTCTTT
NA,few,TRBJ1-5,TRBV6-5,CASSPLRAGDQPQHF,TGTGCCAGCAGCCCCTTAAGGGCTGGGGATCAGCCCCAGCATTTT
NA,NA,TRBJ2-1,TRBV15,CATSPAANEQFF,TGTGCCACCAGCCCGGCAGCCAATGAGCAGTTCTTC
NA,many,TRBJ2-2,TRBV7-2,CASSSTGILTGELFF,TGTGCCAGCAGCTCCACCGGGATTCTCACCGGGGAGCTGTTTTTT
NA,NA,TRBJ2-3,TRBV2,CASSEQAVSDTQYF,TGTGCCAGCAGCGAACAGGCGGTATCAGATACGCAGTATTTT
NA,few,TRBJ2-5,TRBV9,CASSVEGGKETQYF,TGTGCCAGCAGCGTAGAAGGGGGAAAAGAGACCCAGTACTTC
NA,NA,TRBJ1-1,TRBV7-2,CASSLIGATEAFF,TGTGCCAGCAGCTTAATAGGGGCCACTGAAGCTTTCTTT
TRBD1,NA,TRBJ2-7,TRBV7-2,CASSPRTGTSYEQYF,TGTGCCAGCAGCCCTCGGACAGGCACATCCTACGAGCAGTACTTC
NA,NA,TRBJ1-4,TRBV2,CASSDEKLFF,TGTGCCAGCAGTGATGAAAAACTGTTTTTT
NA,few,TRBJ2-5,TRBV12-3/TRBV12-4,CASSFRGGETQYF,TGTGCCAGCAGTTTCAGGGGAGGCGAGACCCAGTACTTC
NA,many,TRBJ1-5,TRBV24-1,CATSEPGRNNQPQHF,TGTGCCACCAGTGAGCCGGGACGGAACAATCAGCCCCAGCATTTT
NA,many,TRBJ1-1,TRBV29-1,CSAGVGLNTEAFF,TGCAGCGCAGGGGTGGGGCTGAACACTGAAGCTTTCTTT
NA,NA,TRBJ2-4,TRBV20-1,CSASQPRGGGNIQYF,TGCAGTGCTAGTCAACCGAGGGGGGGAGGAAACATTCAGTACTTC
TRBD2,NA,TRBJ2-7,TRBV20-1,CSAFRTKWVAGDLMVEQYF,TGCAGTGCTTTCCGGACTAAGTGGGTAGCGGGGGACCTTATGGTCGAGCAGTACTTC
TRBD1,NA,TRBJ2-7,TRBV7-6,CASSSVRDRGYEQYF,TGTGCCAGCAGCTCAGTACGGGACAGGGGCTACGAGCAGTACTTC
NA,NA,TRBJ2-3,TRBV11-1,CASSPGTSTDTQYF,TGTGCCAGCAGCCCAGGGACCTCCACAGATACGCAGTATTTT
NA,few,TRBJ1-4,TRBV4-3,CASSQDGPATNEKLFF,TGCGCCAGCAGCCAAGACGGGCCAGCAACTAATGAAAAACTGTTTTTT
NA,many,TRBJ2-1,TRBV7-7,CASSSGDGQQFF,TGTGCTAGCAGCTCGGGGGACGGGCAGCAGTTCTTC
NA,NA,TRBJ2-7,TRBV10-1,CASRRTGIYEQYF,TGCGCCAGCAGGAGAACAGGGATCTACGAGCAGTACTTC
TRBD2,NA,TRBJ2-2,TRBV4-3,CASSQEPAGDTGELFF,TGCGCCAGCAGCCAAGAGCCAGCGGGAGACACCGGGGAGCTGTTTTTT
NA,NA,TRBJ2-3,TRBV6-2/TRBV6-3,CASRRRQITTDTQYF,TGTGCCAGCAGGAGACGACAGATTACCACAGATACGCAGTATTTT
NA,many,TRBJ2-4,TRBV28,CASSSPLGGLAKNIQYF,TGTGCCAGCAGTTCACCGCTCGGGGGTCTAGCCAAAAACATTCAGTACTTC
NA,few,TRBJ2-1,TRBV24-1,CATSDRTRGFNEQFF,TGTGCCACCAGTGATCGAACCCGGGGCTTCAATGAGCAGTTCTTC
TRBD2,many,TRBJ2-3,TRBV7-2,CASSPSGGRDLATQYF,TGTGCCAGCAGCCCTTCTGGCGGGAGGGACCTAGCTACGCAGTATTTT
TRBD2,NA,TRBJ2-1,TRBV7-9,CASRLEAGTFYNEQFF,TGTGCCAGCAGACTCGAAGCGGGAACCTTCTACAATGAGCAGTTCTTC
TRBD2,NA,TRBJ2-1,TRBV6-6,CASSSGTSDINEQFF,TGTGCCAGCAGTTCCGGGACTAGCGACATCAATGAGCAGTTCTTC